The clone carrying this T cell receptor beta chain was found once. Its target is unknown. Lymphocytes (intraepithelial and lamina propria) were released by processing the graft tissue. This specimen comes from a study of graft-versus-host responses after intestinal transplantation. As for the study in general: Recipients got multivisceral, liver-intestinal, or isolated intestinal transplants.

Method: immunoSEQ multiplex PCR; TCRdb's copy keeps in-frame clones and lacks some. Of 14,000 to 15,000 clones in the sample, about 55% were seen once. This CDR3 contains 16 residues. Trimming removed 5 bases from V and 2 bases from J; junction bases left unmatched: 6. Looked up from germline, CDR1 is MNHNY and CDR2 is SVGAGI (reference sequence). Study-wide findings and caveats: Early after transplant, HvG declines were associated with peak levels of circulating GvH clones. Elevated graft-versus-host to host-versus-graft clonal ratios in allografts were recorded for patients with graft-donor T cell macrochimerism.

The sequences come from ileum tissue, collected 524 days after transplant. This chain uses TRBV6-6 with TRBJ1-6; 7 nucleotides align to TRBD1. This receptor was obtained from a human patient who received an intestinal transplant, so some T cells may come from the graft donor. CDR3 sequence (DNA): TGTGCCAGCAGTCAGGGACAGAACCCCTATAATTCACCCCTCCACTTT. This translates into CASSQGQNPYNSPLHF.